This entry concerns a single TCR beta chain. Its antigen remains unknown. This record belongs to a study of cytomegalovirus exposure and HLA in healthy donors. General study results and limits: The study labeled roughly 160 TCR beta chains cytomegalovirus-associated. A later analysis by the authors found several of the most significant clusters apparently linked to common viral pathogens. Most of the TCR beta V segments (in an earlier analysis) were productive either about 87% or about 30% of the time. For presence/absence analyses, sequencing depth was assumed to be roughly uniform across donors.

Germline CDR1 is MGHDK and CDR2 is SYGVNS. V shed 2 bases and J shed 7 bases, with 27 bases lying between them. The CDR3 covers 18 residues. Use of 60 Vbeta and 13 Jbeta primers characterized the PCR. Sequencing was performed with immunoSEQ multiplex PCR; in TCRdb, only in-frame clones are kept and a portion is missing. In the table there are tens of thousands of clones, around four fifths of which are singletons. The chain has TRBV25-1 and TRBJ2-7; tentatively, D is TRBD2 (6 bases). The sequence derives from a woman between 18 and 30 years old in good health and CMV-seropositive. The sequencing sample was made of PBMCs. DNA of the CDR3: TGTGCCAGCAGTGAAGGAGGGACCAGATTGGGTTCCGACTGGGAGCAGTACTTC. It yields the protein CASSEGGTRLGSDWEQYF.